The entry that follows covers one TCR beta chain sequence. Its antigen remains unknown. TCRdb fed the reads into MiXCR, producing one record per CDR3 protein. Among around 740,000 distinct CDR3 sequences listed, less than 40% were seen once. This sample is drawn from a study of T cell repertoires in cytomegalovirus infection. Looking at the study overall: Matching HLA type and CMV infection were both indicated by public TCR beta signatures. Study-level results: Frequencies of public TCR beta families were cumulated, and this identified carriers of CMV plus the relevant HLA. HLA-C-restricted CMV-specific TCR beta clonotypes were dominant in the ex vivo response.

The germline V gene has CDR1 SGHAT and CDR2 FQNNGV. The J segment lost 4 bases and the V segment lost 4 bases, leaving 8 bases of the junction unmatched. This CDR3 contains 15 residues. This sequence originates from a human donor in good health (CMV status not recorded). Some clones in this sample may be carry-over from other donors' samples. Sequenced sample: PBMCs. The J gene is TRBJ1-1, the V gene TRBV11-2, with 8 bases aligning to TRBD1. CDR3 protein: CASSSSGGWGTEAFF. The CDR3 DNA is TGTGCCAGCAGCTCTTCAGGGGGCTGGGGCACTGAAGCTTTCTTT.